The TCR beta chain described here comes from a study of T cell responses to AZD1222 COVID-19 vaccine. TCRdb's table, derived via immunoSEQ multiplex PCR, lists solely in-frame clones and lacks some. This sample has 150,000 to 200,000 clones, with 94% found just once. The CDR3 is 14 amino acids. Germline V CDR1 and CDR2: SGDLS, YYNGEE. Unmatched junction bases numbered 3, after V lost 0 bases and J lost 9 bases. This chain uses TRBV9 with TRBJ2-1; 10 bases align to TRBD2. The sequence derives from an adult who received the AZD1222 COVID-19 vaccine. The sequencing here drew on peripheral blood, taken 28 days after the second AZD1222 dose. CDR3 region: CASSVALAGVEQFF. The DNA for the CDR3 is TGTGCCAGCAGCGTAGCGCTAGCGGGAGTTGAGCAGTTCTTC.